This T cell receptor (beta chain) was recovered during a study of T cells in Graves' hyperthyroidism and ophthalmopathy. In germline, CDR1 is MDHEN, CDR2 SYDVKM. V gave up 6 bases and J gave up 2 bases, with 14 bases separating them. The CDR3 runs to 14 residues. Lactation, pregnancy, other autoimmune disease or uncontrolled infection excluded patients. RNA transcripts were the template for amplifying TCR beta CDR3 regions. An initial round of RT-PCR targeting the TCR CDR3 relied on the HTBI primer set. From the multiplex PCR reads, TCRdb called clonotypes with MiXCR, one entry per CDR3 protein. The table lists about 130,000 distinct CDR3 sequences, roughly 23% of them singletons.

The source of this sequence is a woman aged 45-59 years with Graves' hyperthyroidism that later progressed to Graves' ophthalmopathy. The sample consisted of blood. The chain carries TRBV28 and TRBJ2-7; D possibly corresponds to TRBD1 (5 bases). In DNA, the CDR3 is TGTGCCAGCAGCGTAGATCCAGGGACCTACGAGCAGTACTTC. Its protein product is CASSVDPGTYEQYF.